This T cell receptor beta chain is from a study of blood T cells in healthy people across ages. Study summary: Template switching recovered approximately one barcoded beta molecule for every two T cells. Broader study findings: Changes seen in expanded clonotypes were possibly confounded by donor CMV status left unknown.

V was pared by 10 bases and J by 13 bases, with 25 bases between. Germline CDR1 and CDR2: SGHVS and FQNEAQ. CDR3 length: 14 residues. For this clonotype: The antigen is undetermined.

No fewer than 5 micrograms of total RNA were isolated from every sample. Next came a second PCR, run for about 6 to 11 cycles, which used a sample-barcoded 5' primer along with a J-beta primer mix. TCRdb analysed the 5' RACE reads with MiXCR anew, one entry per CDR3 protein. The table has about 1,400,000 distinct CDR3 sequences, around 59% seen once. The sequencing input was blood. This sequence was found in a man in his late teens or twenties in good health. This chain links TRBV7-8 with TRBJ2-2, with D perhaps TRBD1 or TRBD2 (5 bases each). The CDR3 region is CATLGDGTQPGLFF. The CDR3, as DNA: TGTGCCACCCTCGGAGACGGGACCCAGCCCGGGCTGTTTTTT.